This T cell receptor (beta chain) was profiled in a study of shared clonotypes between healthy human individuals (dated by TCRdb to 2018 to 2020). Describing the broader study: Three men and a couple of women, aged 18 to 49 years, made up the cohort. Per donor, three plates each were used for CD4 naive and CD4 memory, two for CD8 naive, and one for CD8 memory. To estimate repertoire size and how much clonotype sharing occurs between individuals, the study deeply sequenced the blood TCR repertoires of a handful of healthy adults. To increase sequencing depth and limit assay-specific biases, different laboratories used diverse techniques to prepare libraries and sequence TCR repertoires. Between about 0.94 and 8.9 billion PBMCs per donor were obtained by leukapheresis.

Findings and caveats that apply to the study as a whole: Across a few donors, roughly 5.1% of naive CD4, roughly 3.5% of naive CD8, 2.3% of memory CD4, and around 0.4% of memory CD8 clonotypes were shared. Even with the large sequencing depth, rarefaction of the sorted-subset datasets indicated that sequencing was incomplete. Because the study included a small number of donors, the genetic and exposure-history diversity represented was limited. Compared with non-shared clonotypes, the clonotypes found in all four sorted-subset donors had higher generation probabilities. Naive subsets generally had larger estimated clonotype richness than memory subsets did. Only blood was sampled, and tissue TCR repertoires likely differ from those in blood. Based on pairwise subsampling, the degree of clonotype sharing among donors was expected to be affected by sequencing depth.

A distance of 15 bases separates the germline ends of V and J, which lose 5 bases and 4 bases respectively. From its cysteine to its phenylalanine, the CDR3 spans 14 amino acids. Only the CDR3 DNA stays, 42 bases, in frame from base 1. CDR1 and CDR2, looked up from the germline V gene (reference sequence), are PRHDT and FYEKMQ. Note on this clone: There is no known antigen for this receptor. Base quality data are lacking; no much larger clone is found one base away.

The donors were healthy, HIV-negative adults with no recently reported acute infections or vaccinations. All donors were Caucasian adults living in Nashville, Tennessee, USA. CD4+ T cells were enriched by magnetic negative selection, after which naive cells were positively selected on CD45RA and the negative fraction was taken as the memory subset. Blood was obtained by leukapheresis, after which PBMCs were separated by Ficoll-Histopaque density gradient centrifugation and cryopreserved in liquid nitrogen vapor phase. Analytical flow cytometry was used to check the purity and quantity of each magnetically sorted T cell population. Genomic DNA was isolated from every sorted fraction and measured by UV absorbance on a Nanodrop 2000c. Using the deep immunoSEQ assay, multiplex PCR amplified TCR CDR3 regions from genomic DNA. Extracted genomic DNA from each cell subset was spread evenly across all wells of several immunoSEQ 96-well plates, with each plate serving as a replicate. For sorted subsets, approximately 200 ng of genomic DNA, equivalent to some 33,000 T cell genomes, went into each replicate PCR. Purified libraries were measured with a Qubit 3.0 fluorometer, size-checked on a Bioanalyzer 2100, and measured again with the KAPA Library Quantification kit. Every immunoSEQ 96-well plate was sequenced on a separate single-read 150-cycle Illumina NextSeq 550 flow cell. Turning to the authors' computational methods: Because the immunoSEQ output included only junctional sequences and no quality scores, the filtering could not be the same as the filtering used for full-length reads. Sequences were annotated with PyIR, a Python wrapper for IgBLAST v1.9, using IMGT germline references to assign V/J genes and CDR3. Reads were removed for weak V/J assignments (E-value above 1e-6), missing CDR3, stop codons, out-of-frame junctions, or ambiguous translated residues. V3J clonotypes were defined by identical inferred V gene, J gene, and CDR3 amino acid sequence. Percentage overlap between repertoires was computed as shared unique clonotypes divided by the size of the smaller repertoire. Three approaches were used to assess repertoire richness: RTK rarefaction, the Chao1 estimator, and Recon v2.1 estimates of unobserved clonotypes. OLGA was used to compute generation probabilities for all TCRbeta clonotypes that the gDNA method yielded from a few donors. Sourced from immuneACCESS, this table was stored by TCRdb with only in-frame sequences that have V and J called. A share of the clones is absent; for the studies checked, an unresolved V gene accounts for under half, and the remainder has no known explanation. For V, J and clone size, that table is used; D and trimming come from the DNA. For this sample there are under 2,500,000 clones; approximately 96% appear just once. Together, the top ten hold over 0.1% of the sample.

Recombination joined TRBV13 with TRBJ2-7, with the D segment possibly TRBD1 or TRBD2, each aligning over 5 bases. The sequence was obtained from a man aged 18 to 30 in good health. Material for sequencing was naive CD4+ T cells sorted from blood. Taken with the paper, the label for cell subset or site translates to: CD45RA+ positively selected. The nucleotide sequence is TGTGCCAGCAGCGCCCAGGGACCGGATTACGAGCAGTACTTC. This translates into CASSAQGPDYEQYF.